The 22 T cell receptor beta chains given below trace back to one sample, sequenced in a study of T cells in Graves' hyperthyroidism and ophthalmopathy. TCR beta CDR3 regions were amplified from RNA. The HTBI primer set drove a first-round RT-PCR of the TCR CDR3. One entry per CDR3 protein results from TCRdb running MiXCR on the multiplex PCR reads. The profile covers 660,000 or so distinct CDR3 sequences, with about 45% appearing a single time and about 7.2% taken by the ten largest. Sequencing used peripheral blood or thyroid tissue (not recorded which). All receptors come from an adult man with Graves' disease, either hyperthyroidism or ophthalmopathy (not recorded which).

CDR3 sequence reads: CAILGVTGGSVFF. For the CDR3, the DNA is TGTGCCATCTTAGGGGTGACAGGGGGCTCGGTTTTCTTT. The chain combines TRBV10-3 with TRBJ1-1; 10 nucleotides match TRBD1. This CDR3 is 13 amino acids long. Germline V lookup: CDR1 ENHRY, CDR2 SYGVKD. V shed 8 bases, J shed 13 bases, and the junction held 13 bases outside the gene matches.

V and J are TRBV5-1 and TRBJ2-7; the match to TRBD2 covers 11 bases. This CDR3 is built from 15 residues. The V segment lost 4 bases and the J segment 7 bases; nucleotides outside the gene matches: 10. CDR1 and CDR2 from the germline V gene are SGHRS and YFSETQ. The CDR3 spells CASSLAGGLRGEQYF. In DNA form, the CDR3 reads TGCGCCAGCAGCCTAGCGGGGGGCCTTCGTGGTGAGCAGTACTTC.

The J gene is TRBJ1-6, the V gene TRBV10-1; the D is unclear. The CDR3 is made up of 15 amino acids. Germline lookup yields CDR1 WNHNN and CDR2 SYGVQD (reference sequence). The CDR3 DNA reads TGCGCTTCGGGAACGGGTGATTTACCGAATTCACCCCTCCACTTT. It specifies CASGTGDLPNSPLHF.

The genes are TRBV5-1 and TRBJ1-4, with 7 bases fitting TRBD1. This CDR3 contains 16 residues. Germline V gene sequence: CDR1 SGHRS, CDR2 YFSETQ. Trimming cost V 4 bases and J 0 bases; bases outside gene matches: 6. The CDR3 sequence is CASSPGQVATNEKLFF. CDR3 coding DNA: TGCGCCAGCAGCCCCGGACAGGTTGCAACTAATGAAAAACTGTTTTTT.

The chain carries TRBV6-5 and TRBJ1-2; no firm D call. Trimming shortened V by 4 bases and J by 3 bases, and 12 bases separated the two germline ends. This CDR3 is 14 amino acids long. Germline V lookup: CDR1 MNHEY, CDR2 SVGAGI. CDR3 coding DNA: TGTGCCAGCAGTTCCAGCGGGAAAGACTATGGCTACACCTTC. Translation gives CASSSSGKDYGYTF.

This clonotype has a handful of counts. This chain uses TRBV20-1 with TRBJ2-7; D possibly uses TRBD1 or TRBD2 (6 bases each). V was cut by 5 bases and J by 3 bases, with 20 bases left in between. CDR1 is DFQATT and CDR2 is SNEGSKA in the germline V gene (reference sequence). The CDR3 extends over 15 amino acids. Here the CDR3 DNA reads TGCAGTGCTGGGGGGCATCGGGCCGGACTCTACGAGCAGTACTTC. Translation gives CSAGGHRAGLYEQYF.

The rearrangement links TRBV7-2 to TRBJ2-7; D is possibly TRBD1 (6 bases). With 5 bases removed from V and 1 base from J, the gap between germline ends came to 12 bases. Germline V lookup: CDR1 SGHTA, CDR2 FQGNSA. This CDR3 contains 14 residues. In DNA form, the CDR3 reads TGTGCCAGCAGCCGAATCGGACAGTCCTACGAGCAGTACTTC. Translation gives CASSRIGQSYEQYF.

This clonotype was seen a handful of times. The chain employs TRBV27 and TRBJ1-1; 8 bases agree with TRBD1. The germline CDR1 and CDR2 sequences are MNHEY and SMNVEV (reference sequence). The CDR3 extends over 13 amino acids. The V gene end was trimmed by 4 bases and the J gene end by 4 bases; junction bases not matched to a gene: 2. CDR3 DNA: TGTGCCAGCAGTTGGACAGGGACCACTGAAGCTTTCTTT. Its translation: CASSWTGTTEAFF.

This clonotype was seen only a few times. The junction shows a germline mismatch at one end, possibly a read error. This chain uses TRBV5-1 with TRBJ1-6; D is unclear. CDR1 and CDR2 (germline): SGHRS, YFSETQ. The CDR3 has 15 residues. This CDR3 is CASNLSDATHSPLHF. The CDR3 nucleotides read TGCGCCAGCAACTTGTCGGACGCGACCCATTCACCCCTCCACTTT. Complete variable domain (other parts from reference TRBV5-1 and TRBJ1-6): KAGVTQTPRYLIKTRGQQVTLSCSPISGHRSVSWYQQTPGQGLQFLFEYFSETQRNKGNFPGRFSGRQFSNSRSEMNVSTLELGDSALYLCASNLSDATHSPLHFGNGTRLTVT.

This clonotype was seen ten or more times. The chain has TRBV7-2 and TRBJ2-7; 10 bases align to TRBD2. V dropped 4 bases and J dropped 2; count of bases not matched to a gene: 2. The CDR3 runs 14 residues. CDR1 SGHTA and CDR2 FQGNSA come from the germline V gene. CDR3 coding DNA: TGTGCCAGCAGCTCCACTAGCGGGGCCTACGAGCAGTACTTC. This translates into CASSSTSGAYEQYF. The full variable domain, with the rest looked up from reference TRBV7-2 and TRBJ2-7, is GAGVSQSPSNKVTEKGKDVELRCDPISGHTALYWYRQSLGQGLEFLIYFQGNSAPDKSGLPSDRFSAERTGGSVSTLTIQRTQQEDSAVYLCASSSTSGAYEQYFGPGTRLTVT.

This clonotype came up a few times. This chain joins TRBV19 and TRBJ1-2; D is perhaps TRBD1 (5 bases). Trimming took 1 base from V and 7 from J, leaving 22 bases between them. The CDR3 runs to 17 residues. CDR1 is LNHDA, CDR2 SQIVND, per germline (reference sequence). This chain's CDR3 is CASSIGTVAGRFGGYTF. Written as DNA, the CDR3 is TGTGCCAGTAGTATAGGCACTGTTGCAGGGCGTTTTGGTGGCTACACCTTC.

This clonotype showed up many times. The chain carries TRBV7-9 and TRBJ1-6; TRBD1 is a possible D gene (6 bases). The CDR3 totals 15 residues. The germline V gene has CDR1 SEHNR and CDR2 FQNEAQ (reference sequence). V was shortened by 1 base and J by 11 bases, with 15 bases between the two germline ends. The CDR3 DNA is TGTGCCAGCAGCTTAGAGATAGGGGGTCGGGCACCCCTCCACTTT. Protein product: CASSLEIGGRAPLHF.

Points on this clonotype: The conserved closing phenylalanine or tryptophan is absent in this CDR3, likely reflecting a read error. The DNA is left out, because the CDR3 cannot be placed on it with certainty; the CDR3 is given as TCRdb lists it. The chain joins TRBV24-1 to TRBJ1-1. CDR1 is KGHDR and CDR2 is SFDVKD in the germline V gene. The CDR3 is 8 residues long, ends included. The CDR3 loop reads CATSDLSG.

The rearrangement links TRBV7-8 to TRBJ2-7; TRBD1 agrees at 9 bases. The length of the CDR3 is 15 residues. J gave up 4 bases and V 6 bases, and 10 bases lay outside the gene matches. CDR1 and CDR2 from the germline V gene are SGHVS and FQNEAQ. CDR3: CASRLRDGQGYEQYF. The DNA for the CDR3 is TGTGCCAGCAGACTGCGGGACGGACAGGGGTACGAGCAGTACTTC.

In regard to this clonotype: Mismatch with germline at one junction end may stem from a read error. V and J are TRBV10-3 and TRBJ1-1; 8 nucleotides align to TRBD1. Germline V lookup: CDR1 ENHRY, CDR2 SYGVKD. The CDR3 runs 14 residues. The DNA for the CDR3 is TGTGCCAGCAGTGATAGGACAGGGAGCACTGAAGCTTTCTTT. Its protein is CASSDRTGSTEAFF.

In this sample, this clonotype turned up many times. The chain links TRBV9 to TRBJ1-2, with D unclear. CDR3 size: 14 residues. Trimming removed 0 bases from V and 7 bases from J, with 13 bases in between. The germline V gene encodes CDR1 SGDLS and CDR2 YYNGEE. CDR3 sequence (DNA): TGTGCCAGCAGCGTAGTTGCGAGTCAGTGTGGCTACACCTTC. Its translation: CASSVVASQCGYTF.

V is TRBV7-8 and J is TRBJ2-5; 10 nucleotides align to TRBD2. Germline loops: CDR1 SGHVS, CDR2 FQNEAQ. Germline trimming cut 5 bases from V and 4 bases from J; bases unmatched to any gene: 13. The CDR3 runs 17 residues. The CDR3 DNA reads as TGTGCCAGCAGCCAAGATACGAGCGGGGGGGCCGGAGAGACCCAGTACTTC. Translated: CASSQDTSGGAGETQYF.

This clonotype was seen repeatedly, ten times or more. The chain employs TRBV7-9 and TRBJ2-5; 7 bases are shared with TRBD2. V lost 5 bases and J lost 4; bases outside the gene matches: 10. Germline V CDR1 and CDR2: SEHNR, FQNEAQ (reference sequence). The CDR3 has 15 amino acids. The CDR3 sequence: CASSPAGGSAETQYF. CDR3 bases: TGTGCCAGCAGCCCGGCGGGCGGGAGCGCAGAGACCCAGTACTTC.

This clonotype was counted a few times. This chain connects TRBV25-1 to TRBJ1-2; 9 nucleotides match TRBD1. CDR1 and CDR2 from the germline V gene are MGHDK and SYGVNS. J was trimmed by 6 bases and V by 7 bases; bases with no gene match: 9. The CDR3 totals 14 residues. CDR3 in amino acids: CASTWDRDLDGYTF. The CDR3 nucleotides are TGTGCCAGCACCTGGGACAGGGATCTTGATGGCTACACCTTC.

This chain joins TRBV20-1 and TRBJ1-3; TRBD1 is a possible D gene (5 bases). Trimming cost V 2 bases and J 0 bases, with 11 bases left between them. The CDR3 spans 15 residues. Germline loops: CDR1 DFQATT, CDR2 SNEGSKA (reference sequence). The CDR3 nucleotides read TGCAGTGCTAGAAGGGGACGGACCTCTGGAAACACCATATATTTT. It specifies CSARRGRTSGNTIYF.

This clonotype was counted at least ten times. The chain employs TRBV20-1 and TRBJ2-7; no reliable D call. The CDR3 has 15 residues. V lost 0 bases and J lost 6, with 18 bases in between. The V gene's germline CDR1 is DFQATT and CDR2 SNEGSKA (reference sequence). CDR3 sequence: CSARDTKGLGSEQYF. For the CDR3, the DNA is TGCAGTGCTAGAGATACGAAGGGTCTGGGTTCCGAGCAGTACTTC.

This clonotype was found a few times. The chain combines TRBV6-6 with TRBJ2-5; D is unclear. The CDR3 has 14 amino acids. Germline V gives CDR1 MNHNY, CDR2 SVGAGI (reference sequence). V lost 8 bases and J lost 2, with 15 bases in between. CDR3 DNA: TGTGCCAGCTTGGACCCGGCGATTCAAGAGACCCAGTACTTC. Amino acids: CASLDPAIQETQYF.